The rows below give T cell receptor beta chains drawn from one sample of a study of STAT5B mutations in CD4+ large granular lymphocyte leukemia. The protocol was immunoSEQ multiplex PCR, while the TCRdb copy is restricted to in-frame clones and leaves out a portion. The table has fewer than 40,000 clones, roughly 76% seen once. Sequenced material: CD4+ T cells from blood buffy coats. These receptors were taken from a human donor in good health. Each CDR3 is given with its conserved first and last residue. D genes are given only for firm matches. Where a row states a size, it is once, few, many or the class of an expanded clone; other rows omit it.

d_gene,v_gene,abundance,j_gene,CDR3aa,CDR3nt
.,TRBV19,.,TRBJ1-4,CASSLTSTNEKLFF,TGTGCCAGTAGTCTGACTTCAACTAATGAAAAACTGTTTTTT
.,TRBV7-2,.,TRBJ2-5,CASSRSRARYF,TGTGCCAGCAGCCGCAGTAGGGCCCGGTACTTC
TRBD2,TRBV10-3,.,TRBJ2-1,CAIRDRGGAGRSYNEQFF,TGTGCCATCAGGGACCGCGGGGGGGCCGGGAGGAGCTACAATGAGCAGTTCTTC
TRBD1,TRBV5-5,.,TRBJ2-7,CASSLTGYREQYF,TGTGCCAGCAGCCTGACAGGGTATCGCGAGCAGTACTTC
.,TRBV5-1,.,TRBJ2-7,CASSLMTALSSTYEQYF,TGCGCCAGCAGCTTGATGACGGCCCTCTCTTCAACCTACGAGCAGTACTTC
.,TRBV11-2,once,TRBJ2-5,CASSSDRPPEAQYF,TGTGCCAGCAGCTCAGACAGGCCCCCCGAGGCCCAGTACTTC
.,TRBV27,once,TRBJ2-1,CASRRMQRGRSVEQFF,TGTGCCAGCAGGCGGATGCAGAGGGGCCGGTCGGTTGAGCAGTTCTTC
.,TRBV9,.,TRBJ1-2,CASSVVVGNSYGYTF,TGTGCCAGCAGCGTAGTGGTGGGGAACAGCTATGGCTACACCTTC
.,TRBV5-1,.,TRBJ2-6,CASSIGGAHSGANVLTF,TGCGCCAGCAGCATTGGCGGGGCCCACTCTGGGGCCAACGTCCTGACTTTC
.,TRBV5-4,.,TRBJ2-4,CASSPGRVEGLAKNIQYF,TGTGCCAGCAGCCCTGGAAGGGTGGAAGGCCTAGCCAAAAACATTCAGTACTTC
.,TRBV6-6,.,TRBJ1-2,CASSPRDPNYGYTF,TGTGCCAGCAGTCCCCGGGATCCAAACTATGGCTACACCTTC
.,TRBV5-1,once,TRBJ2-2,CASSLRAWGRNTGELFF,TGCGCCAGCAGCTTGAGGGCCTGGGGGCGGAACACCGGGGAGCTGTTTTTT
TRBD1,TRBV29-1,.,TRBJ1-2,CSVEDLDRAGGYTF,TGCAGCGTTGAAGATCTCGACAGGGCAGGGGGCTACACCTTC
.,TRBV7-9,.,TRBJ1-3,CASSSLLGPVTGNTIYF,TGTGCCAGCAGCTCTCTTCTCGGGCCGGTCACTGGAAACACCATATATTTT